These 10 T cell receptor beta chains came from one sample sequenced in a study of beta chain features in type 1 diabetes. Expressed TCRB transcripts were sequenced, since all the RNA that had been isolated was reverse transcribed. Generated by immunoSEQ multiplex PCR, the TCRdb table keeps only in-frame clones and is missing some. Counted here are 390,000 or so clones, 14% occurring once; the ten biggest clones make up roughly 0.035%. Sequencing used naive CD4+ T cells from blood. The receptor source for this set is a man under 40 in good health.

The chain uses TRBV18 and TRBJ1-2, with D maybe TRBD1 (5 bases). Germline V CDR1 and CDR2: KGHSH, LQKENI. Between the trimmed V and J ends, which lost 2 bases and 2 bases, there was a span of 9 bases. CDR3 length equals 14 residues. CDR3 loop: CASSPLAGNYGYTF. Written as DNA, the CDR3 is TGTGCCAGCTCACCATTGGCAGGGAACTATGGCTACACCTTC.

This clone was observed a handful of times. V and J are TRBV19 and TRBJ2-7; D is uncertain. V lost 0 bases and J 3 bases, leaving 6 bases between the germline ends. The CDR3 is 13 amino acids. The germline gives CDR1 LNHDA, CDR2 SQIVND (reference sequence). For the CDR3, the DNA is TGTGCCAGTAGTATAGATCGCAACTACGAGCAGTACGTC. Protein sequence: CASSIDRNYEQYV.

This clone was seen more than once but under ten times. V and J are TRBV10-3 and TRBJ2-3, with 13 bases aligning to TRBD2. Germline V lookup: CDR1 ENHRY, CDR2 SYGVKD. The CDR3 has 15 residues. V dropped 6 bases and J dropped 6; count of bases not matched to a gene: 6. CDR3 amino acids: CAISPGLAGTDTQYF. CDR3 DNA: TGTGCCATCAGCCCGGGACTAGCGGGAACCGATACGCAGTATTTT.

The table lists this clone with a few counts. The rearrangement uses TRBV5-1 and TRBJ1-6; D is unresolved. V was trimmed by 0 bases and J by 7 bases, leaving 5 bases between them. The CDR3 runs to 13 residues. The V gene's germline CDR1 is SGHRS and CDR2 YFSETQ. CDR3 DNA sequence: TGCGCCAGCAGCTTGGGAGCAAATTCACCCCTCCACTTT. Translation gives CASSLGANSPLHF.

In this sample, this clone turned up a few times. The chain links TRBV27 to TRBJ2-5; 15 positions agree with TRBD2. The ends lost 7 bases at V and 3 bases at J; junction bases unmatched: 6. This CDR3 contains 16 residues. CDR1 MNHEY and CDR2 SMNVEV come from the germline V gene (reference sequence). The CDR3 coding sequence is TGTGCCAGCACCACAGGACTAGCGGGAGGGAAAGAGACCCAGTACTTC. Its translation: CASTTGLAGGKETQYF.

The J gene is TRBJ1-1, the V gene TRBV5-1; D is uncertain. Germline V CDR1 and CDR2: SGHRS, YFSETQ. The CDR3 contains 15 residues. V was pared by 0 bases and J by 1 base, with 10 bases between. The CDR3 here is CASSLVYRRNTEAFF. CDR3 DNA: TGCGCCAGCAGCTTGGTCTATCGGCGGAACACTGAAGCTTTCTTT.

CDR3 nucleotides: TGTGCCAGCAGCTCCCCGGACAGGGGCACTGAAGCTTTCTTT. Translation gives CASSSPDRGTEAFF. The chain combines TRBV9 with TRBJ1-1, with TRBD1 matching 9 bases. J lost 4 bases, V lost 4 bases, and 5 bases had no gene match. The CDR3 is 14 amino acids. Germline V lookup: CDR1 SGDLS, CDR2 YYNGEE.

The chain couples TRBV15 to TRBJ2-7, with a possible D match to TRBD2 (6 bases). V was cut by 1 base and J by 2 bases, with 12 bases left in between. Germline V gives CDR1 LNHNV, CDR2 YYDKDF (reference sequence). The CDR3 totals 15 residues. The CDR3 sequence is CATSRGVAGTYEQYV. The DNA for the CDR3 is TGTGCCACCAGCAGAGGGGTGGCGGGAACCTACGAGCAGTACGTC.

This clone was recorded a few times. This specimen includes other DNA sequences encoding the same CDR3. J is TRBJ2-1 and V is TRBV7-2; TRBD1 is a possible D gene (6 bases). The CDR3 sequence is 11 residues long. Germline V gene sequence: CDR1 SGHTA, CDR2 FQGNSA. V was clipped by 5 bases and J by 9 bases, with 8 bases between them. This CDR3 is CASSLGGEQFF. Here the CDR3 DNA reads TGTGCCAGCAGCCTAGGGGGTGAGCAGTTCTTC.

In this sample, this clone turned up a few times. CDR3 sequence (DNA): TGTGCCAGCAGTGCAGGACTAGCGTTCGATGAGCAGTTCTTC. Translation: CASSAGLAFDEQFF. The chain has TRBV2 and TRBJ2-1, with 9 bases lining up with TRBD2. The CDR3 extends over 14 amino acids. Per the germline V gene, CDR1 is SNHLY and CDR2 is FYNNEI. V lost 4 bases, J lost 8 bases, and 6 bases stayed unmatched.